This T cell receptor (beta chain) was recorded in a study of T-cell memory formation after mild COVID-19. Turning to the study itself: There were largely donor-specific TCR clusters.

Points from the study as a whole: Researchers report contracting CD4+ clones mostly in CM and EM, with CD8+ clones in EMRA. Pre-infection memory carried some responding clones, suggesting that cross-reactive memory joined.

MiXCR, applied by TCRdb to the 5' RACE reads, yields one record per CDR3 protein. The sample carries 300,000 to 350,000 distinct CDR3 sequences, roughly a fifth recorded once. Only a few counts were recorded for this clonotype. Its antigen is undetermined. Trimming shortened V by 4 bases and J by 4 bases, and 16 bases separated the two germline ends. The CDR3 is 15 residues long. In germline, CDR1 is LNHNV, CDR2 YYDKDF (reference sequence). The chain has TRBV15 and TRBJ2-5; perhaps TRBD1 as D (5 bases). Sequenced: PBMCs or a T cell subset sorted from them (not recorded which). This TCR was recovered from a man between 18 and 35 years old who had mild COVID-19 (a few samples of this study predate the infection). Cell type and time point are not known. Written as DNA, the CDR3 is TGTGCCACCAGCAAAACGCAGGGTTTCGGAGAGACCCAGTACTTC. This sequence encodes CATSKTQGFGETQYF.